Below are 9 T cell receptor beta chains sequenced from a single sample in a study of shared T cell receptors in the human thymus (dated by TCRdb to the early 2020s). Libraries were prepared through the immunoSEQ multiplex PCR assay. In TCRdb, the immuneACCESS table is reduced to in-frame sequences with V and J assigned. These tables do not hold every clone; where another copy was compared, an unresolved V gene accounts for under half, and the others remain unexplained. This sample has 700,000 or so clones in its table, and 80% to 90% of those were observed once. The ten largest clones take up 0.0095% to 0.013% of the sample. This sample was shared with a second study, whose subject was human thymus T cells.

The sequenced sample was thymocytes. The receptors derive from a girl under two years old with a congenital heart defect. Donor details come from another sample of the same person, matched by shared clones.

This chain connects TRBV29-1 to TRBJ1-2, with TRBD1 identical over 8 bases. The CDR3 has 13 residues. The V segment lost 4 bases and the J segment 6 bases; nucleotides outside the gene matches: 7. Germline values: CDR1 SQVTM, CDR2 ANQGSEA. CDR3 bases: TGCAGCGTTGGACTGACAGGGGTTAATGGCTACACCTTC. Residues: CSVGLTGVNGYTF.

This chain connects TRBV7-6 to TRBJ2-5; D is ambiguous. There are 17 residues in the CDR3. Deletions cut 4 bases from V and 0 bases from J, with 18 bases between. Germline lookup yields CDR1 SGHVS and CDR2 FNYEAQ. CDR3 protein: CASSSNPTPRYQETQYF. The CDR3 DNA reads as TGTGCCAGCAGCTCAAACCCGACACCCCGGTACCAAGAGACCCAGTACTTC.

V and J are TRBV6-6 and TRBJ1-1; tentative D call: TRBD1 (5 bases). V lost 0 bases to trimming and J lost 1 base, with 9 bases between them. This CDR3 has 15 amino acids. Germline V gives CDR1 MNHNY, CDR2 SVGAGI (reference sequence). Here the CDR3 DNA reads TGTGCCAGCAGTTACTCGAGACAGCCGAACACTGAAGCTTTCTTT. Its protein product is CASSYSRQPNTEAFF.

This rearrangement joins TRBV9 to TRBJ1-5, with D possibly matching TRBD1 (6 bases). Germline-derived CDR1 and CDR2 are SGDLS and YYNGEE. The CDR3 extends over 14 amino acids. Deletions cut 2 bases from V and 3 bases from J, with 9 bases between. The CDR3 nucleotides read TGTGCCAGCAGCGTGACAGGTTCCAATCAGCCCCAGCATTTT. It translates to CASSVTGSNQPQHF.

J is TRBJ1-6 and V is TRBV13; 10 bases agree with TRBD1. Trimming at V came to 5 bases and at J to 9 bases, leaving 7 bases not matched to a gene. This CDR3 has 15 amino acids. CDR1 is PRHDT and CDR2 is FYEKMQ in the germline V gene (reference sequence). CDR3 DNA sequence: TGTGCCAGCAGCCAGGGACAGGGGAGGATTTCACCCCTCCACTTT. Amino acid sequence: CASSQGQGRISPLHF.

The V and J genes are TRBV9 and TRBJ2-2, with 7 bases matching TRBD1. From germline, CDR1 is SGDLS and CDR2 YYNGEE. CDR3 length: 18 residues. V dropped 0 bases and J dropped 5; count of bases not matched to a gene: 13. CDR3 sequence: CASSVVTGHPVGTGELFF. The CDR3 DNA follows: TGTGCCAGCAGCGTAGTGACAGGGCACCCGGTCGGGACCGGGGAGCTGTTTTTT.

The chain couples TRBV9 to TRBJ1-1; 8 nucleotides line up with TRBD1. Germline values: CDR1 SGDLS, CDR2 YYNGEE. With V trimmed by 4 bases and J by 1 base, 6 bases remained unmatched. This CDR3 is 15 amino acids long. The CDR3, as DNA: TGTGCCAGCAGCCCGGACAGGGTTGCGAACACTGAAGCTTTCTTT. Translated, it gives CASSPDRVANTEAFF.

V gene TRBV5-8 combines with J gene TRBJ2-3, with TRBD1 as a possible D gene (6 bases). Germline CDR1 and CDR2: SGHTS and YDEGEE. The V end was cut by 4 bases, the J end by 5 bases, with 20 bases between. The CDR3 has 16 residues. CDR3 region: CASSLWGPGVKDTQYF. CDR3 in DNA: TGTGCCAGCAGCCTTTGGGGGCCAGGGGTGAAAGATACGCAGTATTTT. Combining the CDR3 with reference TRBV5-8 and TRBJ2-3 gives the whole variable domain EAGVTQSPTHLIKTRGQQATLRCSPISGHTSVYWYQQALGLGLQFLLWYDEGEERNRGNFPPRFSGRQFPNYSSELNVNALELEDSALYLCASSLWGPGVKDTQYFGPGTRLTVL.

The chain joins TRBV5-1 to TRBJ1-6; tentative D call: TRBD1 (6 bases). Trimming took off 1 base at V and 5 bases at J, with 19 bases between the two ends. This CDR3 has 18 amino acids. Germline CDR1 and CDR2: SGHRS and YFSETQ. CDR3 loop: CASSLNQGIISDNSPLHF. CDR3 DNA sequence: TGCGCCAGCAGCTTGAACCAGGGGATCATAAGCGATAATTCACCCCTCCACTTT. The complete variable domain, with remaining parts taken from reference TRBV5-1 and TRBJ1-6, reads KAGVTQTPRYLIKTRGQQVTLSCSPISGHRSVSWYQQTPGQGLQFLFEYFSETQRNKGNFPGRFSGRQFSNSRSEMNVSTLELGDSALYLCASSLNQGIISDNSPLHFGNGTRLTVT.